This TCR beta chain emerged from a study of radiotherapy plus CTLA-4 blockade in lung cancer. The study's findings and limits: Early blood T cell clone dynamics reportedly forecast response best, with interferon-beta.

The table came from immunoSEQ multiplex PCR; TCRdb's copy has only in-frame clones and leaves some out. The data hold about 90,000 clones, with approximately 82% observed a single time. In germline, CDR1 is MNHEY, CDR2 SVGAGI. V was pared by 6 bases and J by 2 bases, with 17 bases between. This CDR3 is built from 15 residues. With regard to this clone: Its matching antigen is unknown.

Sequenced here: peripheral blood, sampled from a patient treated with radiotherapy plus ipilimumab. The sequence came from a human donor with non-small cell lung cancer that progressed on radiotherapy plus ipilimumab. This chain joins TRBV6-5 and TRBJ2-7; no reliable D call. CDR3 DNA sequence: TGTGCCAGCAGCCCCCTGTCCGGAACTACCTACGAGCAGTACTTC. It codes for CASSPLSGTTYEQYF.